This is a list of T cell receptor beta chains from one sample in a study of control samples from healthy donors and cancer patients. Repertoires were generated with immunoSEQ multiplex PCR, while TCRdb's copy carries only in-frame clones and drops some. The profile shows over 150,000 clones, 85% to 95% of them singletons. The sequenced sample was blood. Every receptor here comes from a man aged 18 to 30 in good health. CDR3s include the opening cysteine and the closing phenylalanine or tryptophan. The order of the fields is V gene, J gene, clone size, D gene, CDR3 protein, CDR3 DNA. D genes are given only for firm matches. The size of a clone is reported for some rows only, either as once, few or many, or as a class for expanded clones.

v_gene: TRBV30; j_gene: TRBJ1-4; abundance: .; d_gene: TRBD1; CDR3aa: CAWKKPRDRRNEKLFF; CDR3nt: TGTGCCTGGAAAAAACCCCGGGACAGGCGAAATGAAAAACTGTTTTTT
v_gene: TRBV3-1/TRBV3-2; j_gene: TRBJ1-4; abundance: few; d_gene: .; CDR3aa: CASSHTTGPLSTDEKLFF; CDR3nt: TGTGCCAGCAGCCACACCACGGGTCCTTTGTCGACCGATGAAAAACTGTTTTTT
v_gene: TRBV9; j_gene: TRBJ1-3; abundance: .; d_gene: .; CDR3aa: CASSVQGSSGNTIYF; CDR3nt: TGTGCCAGCAGCGTACAGGGCAGCTCTGGAAACACCATATATTTT
v_gene: TRBV11-2; j_gene: TRBJ1-3; abundance: .; d_gene: .; CDR3aa: CASSLVQVSGNTIYF; CDR3nt: TGTGCCAGCAGCTTAGTACAGGTCTCTGGAAACACCATATATTTT
v_gene: TRBV6-1; j_gene: TRBJ1-2; abundance: .; d_gene: .; CDR3aa: CASSDSYGYTF; CDR3nt: TGTGCCAGCAGTGACAGCTATGGCTACACCTTC
v_gene: TRBV6-4; j_gene: TRBJ2-3; abundance: .; d_gene: TRBD2; CDR3aa: CASSPSGGAGDTQYF; CDR3nt: TGTGCCAGCTCCCCTAGCGGGGGGGCCGGAGATACGCAGTATTTT
v_gene: TRBV27; j_gene: TRBJ2-1; abundance: .; d_gene: .; CDR3aa: CASSHLWRGRDNEQFF; CDR3nt: TGTGCCAGCAGTCACCTCTGGCGGGGCCGCGACAATGAGCAGTTCTTC
v_gene: TRBV13; j_gene: TRBJ1-2; abundance: .; d_gene: .; CDR3aa: CASSLRSLGGYTF; CDR3nt: TGTGCCAGCAGCCTCAGGTCTCTCGGGGGCTACACCTTC
v_gene: TRBV18; j_gene: TRBJ1-4; abundance: .; d_gene: TRBD1; CDR3aa: CASSPRQGSEKLFF; CDR3nt: TGTGCCAGCTCACCCCGACAGGGGAGTGAAAAACTGTTTTTT
v_gene: TRBV25-1; j_gene: TRBJ1-2; abundance: .; d_gene: TRBD1; CDR3aa: CASSWDRAYGYTF; CDR3nt: TGTGCCAGCAGTTGGGACAGGGCATATGGCTACACCTTC
v_gene: TRBV6-2/TRBV6-3; j_gene: TRBJ1-4; abundance: .; d_gene: .; CDR3aa: CASSYSMTGGEKLFF; CDR3nt: TGTGCCAGCAGTTACTCGATGACAGGAGGCGAAAAACTGTTTTTT
v_gene: TRBV7-9; j_gene: TRBJ2-6; abundance: .; d_gene: .; CDR3aa: CASSNSGSGANVLTF; CDR3nt: TGTGCCAGCAGCAACAGCGGCTCTGGGGCCAACGTCCTGACTTTC
v_gene: TRBV5-1; j_gene: TRBJ1-4; abundance: .; d_gene: TRBD1; CDR3aa: CASSSSPGTGDEKLFF; CDR3nt: TGCGCCAGCAGCTCCTCGCCCGGGACAGGCGATGAAAAACTGTTTTTT
v_gene: TRBV28; j_gene: TRBJ1-2; abundance: once; d_gene: .; CDR3aa: CASRRPGHKTYNYGYTF; CDR3nt: TGTGCCAGCAGAAGGCCGGGACACAAAACTTATAACTATGGCTACACCTTC
v_gene: TRBV27; j_gene: TRBJ1-1; abundance: .; d_gene: TRBD1; CDR3aa: CASSLRWTGASDTEAFF; CDR3nt: TGTGCCAGCAGCCTCAGATGGACAGGGGCCTCGGACACTGAAGCTTTCTTT
v_gene: TRBV29-1; j_gene: TRBJ2-5; abundance: .; d_gene: .; CDR3aa: CSVEVRGSRNQQETQYF; CDR3nt: TGCAGCGTTGAGGTCAGAGGATCCCGAAATCAACAAGAGACCCAGTACTTC
v_gene: TRBV5-1; j_gene: TRBJ2-1; abundance: .; d_gene: TRBD2; CDR3aa: CASSPLIAGVTNEQFF; CDR3nt: TGCGCCAGCAGCCCGCTTATAGCGGGGGTCACCAATGAGCAGTTCTTC
v_gene: TRBV19; j_gene: TRBJ1-5; abundance: .; d_gene: .; CDR3aa: CASSNTGTQPQHF; CDR3nt: TGTGCCAGTAGTAATACAGGGACTCAGCCCCAGCATTTT
v_gene: TRBV6-5; j_gene: TRBJ1-3; abundance: .; d_gene: .; CDR3aa: CASRDPNTIYF; CDR3nt: TGTGCCAGCAGAGACCCAAACACCATATATTTT
v_gene: TRBV30; j_gene: TRBJ2-2; abundance: .; d_gene: .; CDR3aa: CAWSPDLDTGELFF; CDR3nt: TGTGCCTGGAGTCCCGACTTAGACACCGGGGAGCTGTTTTTT
v_gene: TRBV3-1/TRBV3-2; j_gene: TRBJ2-2; abundance: .; d_gene: .; CDR3aa: CASRRTGDTGELFF; CDR3nt: TGTGCCAGCAGACGGACGGGGGACACCGGGGAGCTGTTTTTT
v_gene: TRBV3-1/TRBV3-2; j_gene: TRBJ2-7; abundance: .; d_gene: TRBD2; CDR3aa: CASSPSGTRSFYEQYF; CDR3nt: TGTGCCAGCAGCCCGTCCGGGACTAGGAGTTTCTACGAGCAGTACTTC
v_gene: TRBV30; j_gene: TRBJ2-1; abundance: .; d_gene: TRBD1; CDR3aa: CAWSPGQGPFYEQFF; CDR3nt: TGTGCCTGGAGTCCGGGACAGGGTCCCTTCTATGAGCAGTTCTTC
v_gene: TRBV21-1; j_gene: TRBJ2-3; abundance: .; d_gene: .; CDR3aa: CASKSSLYPDTQYF; CDR3nt: TGTGCCAGCAAAAGCTCCCTGTACCCAGATACGCAGTATTTT
v_gene: TRBV18; j_gene: TRBJ2-6; abundance: .; d_gene: .; CDR3aa: CASSPTGTGANVLTF; CDR3nt: TGTGCCAGCTCACCAACCGGCACGGGGGCCAACGTCCTGACTTTC
v_gene: TRBV3-1/TRBV3-2; j_gene: TRBJ2-3; abundance: once; d_gene: .; CDR3aa: CASSQASDTQYF; CDR3nt: TGTGCCAGCAGCCAAGCATCGGATACGCAGTATTTT
v_gene: TRBV5-1; j_gene: TRBJ1-2; abundance: .; d_gene: .; CDR3aa: CASSSGLGYGYTF; CDR3nt: TGCGCCAGCAGCTCGGGCCTGGGCTATGGCTACACCTTC
v_gene: TRBV5-4; j_gene: TRBJ2-2; abundance: .; d_gene: .; CDR3aa: CASSFRTNTGELFF; CDR3nt: TGTGCCAGCAGCTTCCGCACGAACACCGGGGAGCTGTTTTTT
v_gene: TRBV27; j_gene: TRBJ2-3; abundance: .; d_gene: TRBD2; CDR3aa: CATRERGGMDTQYF; CDR3nt: TGTGCCACCAGAGAGCGGGGAGGTATGGATACGCAGTATTTT
v_gene: TRBV5-1; j_gene: TRBJ2-4; abundance: .; d_gene: .; CDR3aa: CASSLEANIQYF; CDR3nt: TGCGCCAGCAGCTTGGAAGCAAACATTCAGTACTTC
v_gene: TRBV5-1; j_gene: TRBJ1-4; abundance: .; d_gene: .; CDR3aa: CASSIGQNEKLFF; CDR3nt: TGCGCCAGCAGCATCGGACAGAATGAAAAACTGTTTTTT
v_gene: TRBV12-3/TRBV12-4; j_gene: TRBJ1-1; abundance: .; d_gene: .; CDR3aa: CASSLSASTEAFF; CDR3nt: TGTGCCAGCAGTTTATCAGCGAGCACTGAAGCTTTCTTT
v_gene: TRBV2; j_gene: TRBJ2-7; abundance: once; d_gene: TRBD1; CDR3aa: CASSGGFPYEQYF; CDR3nt: TGTGCCAGCTCAGGGGGTTTTCCCTACGAGCAGTACTTC
v_gene: TRBV27; j_gene: TRBJ2-7; abundance: .; d_gene: .; CDR3aa: CASSRYFRGYEQYF; CDR3nt: TGTGCCAGCAGCAGATACTTCCGGGGTTACGAGCAGTACTTC
v_gene: TRBV13; j_gene: TRBJ2-1; abundance: once; d_gene: TRBD1; CDR3aa: CASSSLRQGAYNEQFF; CDR3nt: TGTGCCAGCAGCTCGCTCCGACAGGGGGCCTACAATGAGCAGTTCTTC
v_gene: TRBV12-3/TRBV12-4; j_gene: TRBJ2-7; abundance: .; d_gene: TRBD1; CDR3aa: CASSLGQLYEQYF; CDR3nt: TGTGCCAGCAGTTTGGGACAGCTCTACGAGCAGTACTTC
v_gene: TRBV15; j_gene: TRBJ1-1; abundance: .; d_gene: TRBD1; CDR3aa: CATSSEKGAAEAFF; CDR3nt: TGTGCCACCAGCTCGGAGAAGGGGGCTGCTGAAGCTTTCTTT
v_gene: TRBV19; j_gene: TRBJ2-3; abundance: .; d_gene: TRBD2; CDR3aa: CAIGAGDRDTQYF; CDR3nt: TGTGCCATCGGAGCGGGGGATCGAGATACGCAGTATTTT
v_gene: TRBV5-4; j_gene: TRBJ2-6; abundance: .; d_gene: .; CDR3aa: CASPARGSGANVLTF; CDR3nt: TGTGCCAGCCCCGCCCGGGGCTCTGGGGCCAACGTCCTGACTTTC
v_gene: TRBV12-3/TRBV12-4; j_gene: TRBJ1-5; abundance: .; d_gene: .; CDR3aa: CASSGTAQHF; CDR3nt: TGTGCCAGCAGCGGGACGGCCCAGCATTTT
v_gene: TRBV10-3; j_gene: TRBJ2-2; abundance: .; d_gene: .; CDR3aa: CAIRGSGELFF; CDR3nt: TGTGCCATCAGGGGTTCCGGGGAGCTGTTTTTT